The 20 T cell receptor beta chains given below trace back to one sample, sequenced in a study of blood T cell repertoires in COVID-19. Here immunoSEQ multiplex PCR was the method, and the copy in TCRdb shows in-frame clones only, minus some. The sample contains under 200,000 clones, roughly 82% of which appear only once. Sequencing was performed on PBMCs or T cells enriched from blood (not recorded which). The origin of the receptors is an older woman with acute COVID-19.

The chain employs TRBV10-1 and TRBJ2-7; no reliable D call. Trimming left V 0 bases short and J 9 bases short, with 12 bases between. This CDR3 spans 13 amino acids. CDR1 WNHNN and CDR2 SYGVQD come from the germline V gene (reference sequence). CDR3 sequence reads: CASSESFPSGQYF. In nucleotides, the CDR3 is TGCGCCAGCAGTGAGTCGTTCCCCTCCGGGCAGTACTTC.

This clone turned up a few times. The CDR3 loop reads CASSLTGYSTEAFF. The CDR3 bases are TGTGCCAGCAGTTTAACAGGGTATAGTACTGAAGCTTTCTTT. The chain combines TRBV28 with TRBJ1-1; D is perhaps TRBD1 (6 bases). The CDR3 length is 14 residues. V was clipped by 2 bases and J by 5 bases, with 12 bases between them. Germline values: CDR1 MDHEN, CDR2 SYDVKM.

V gene TRBV10-3 combines with J gene TRBJ2-1, with D perhaps TRBD2 (6 bases). This CDR3 spans 12 amino acids. Germline V gene lookup returns CDR1 ENHRY and CDR2 SYGVKD. The germline V and J ends were trimmed by 11 bases and 10 bases, with 18 bases remaining between them. The CDR3 loop reads CAGGPTDYEQFF. DNA of the CDR3: TGTGCCGGAGGGCCGACGGATTACGAGCAGTTCTTC.

The chain links TRBV10-3 to TRBJ1-2, with 7 bases matching TRBD1. CDR1 and CDR2 from the germline V gene are ENHRY and SYGVKD. With 11 bases clipped from V and 0 bases from J, the junction kept 9 bases outside the gene matches. The CDR3 is 14 amino acids. CDR3 sequence: CAAIGGQTNYGYTF. As DNA, the CDR3 is TGTGCCGCGATCGGGGGACAGACTAACTATGGCTACACCTTC.

The rearrangement links TRBV10-1 to TRBJ2-3; 11 positions agree with TRBD2. V gave up 3 bases and J gave up 2 bases; unmatched junction bases: 4. The CDR3 extends over 16 amino acids. In germline, CDR1 is WNHNN, CDR2 SYGVQD (reference sequence). This CDR3 reads CASSELAGDHTDTQYF. CDR3 bases: TGCGCCAGCAGTGAACTAGCGGGGGACCACACAGATACGCAGTATTTT.

The rearrangement links TRBV6-5 to TRBJ1-2; a weak D match, TRBD1 (6 bases). The germline V and J ends were trimmed by 6 bases and 2 bases, with 13 bases remaining between them. The germline CDR1 and CDR2 sequences are MNHEY and SVGAGI. CDR3 length: 14 amino acids. The CDR3 coding sequence is TGTGCCAGCAGCTCGCCGGGACACAACTATGGCTACACCTTC. Translating gives CASSSPGHNYGYTF.

The V and J genes are TRBV10-1 and TRBJ2-1, with TRBD2 as a possible D gene (5 bases). This CDR3 is 13 amino acids long. The V end was cut by 7 bases, the J end by 5 bases, with 12 bases between. Per germline, CDR1 WNHNN and CDR2 SYGVQD (reference sequence). CDR3 in amino acids: CASTGGGHNEQFF. The DNA for the CDR3 is TGCGCCAGCACCGGAGGAGGTCACAATGAGCAGTTCTTC.

The rearrangement uses TRBV23-1 and TRBJ2-3; D perhaps matches TRBD1 (6 bases). TRBV23-1 is an ORF for which the function is uncertain. The CDR3 is 20 amino acids. V lost 0 bases and J 5 bases, leaving 27 bases between the germline ends. CDR3 coding DNA: TGCGCCAGCAGTCAATCGGGTGTCTTCGGACAGTTATTAGACGGAGATACGCAGTATTTT. Protein sequence: CASSQSGVFGQLLDGDTQYF.

The chain couples TRBV3-1 (or the pseudogene TRBV3-2) to TRBJ2-2, with 9 nucleotides matching TRBD2. Trimming took 4 bases from V and 6 from J; bases not matched to a gene: 9. CDR3 length: 16 amino acids. Looked up from germline, CDR1 is LGHDT and CDR2 is YNNKEL (reference sequence). The CDR3 DNA sequence: TGTGCCAGCAGCCGTTTAGGTAGCGGGGGACCCGGGGAGCTGTTTTTT. This translates into CASSRLGSGGPGELFF.

Comments on this clone: Distinct nucleotide sequences in the sample also encode this CDR3. The chain has TRBV7-2 and TRBJ1-3, with D tentatively TRBD1 (6 bases). The CDR3 length is 13 residues. Germline V gene sequence: CDR1 SGHTA, CDR2 FQGNSA. V was clipped by 6 bases and J by 4 bases, with 10 bases between them. This chain's CDR3 is CASRRTAGNTIYF. The CDR3 DNA sequence: TGTGCCAGCAGGAGGACAGCCGGAAACACCATATATTTT.

This clone was recorded a few times. The chain uses TRBV5-4 and TRBJ2-1, with 8 bases identical to TRBD1. Germline assignment: CDR1 SGHNT and CDR2 YYREEE (reference sequence). The CDR3 runs 16 residues. V lost 3 bases, J lost 2 bases, and 7 bases stayed unmatched. Written as DNA, the CDR3 is TGTGCCAGCAGCTCAATGGACAGGGTCCCCTACAATGAGCAGTTCTTC. It is translated as CASSSMDRVPYNEQFF.

The chain is built from TRBV27 and TRBJ1-1; TRBD1 is a possible D gene (6 bases). Trimming removed 4 bases from V and 4 bases from J, with 19 bases in between. Germline-derived CDR1 and CDR2 are MNHEY and SMNVEV (reference sequence). The CDR3 contains 16 residues. CDR3 DNA: TGTGCCAGCAGTTGGGGGCTTTTCGGGGCGAGCACTGAAGCTTTCTTT. Its translation: CASSWGLFGASTEAFF.

The chain uses TRBV25-1 and TRBJ1-5; D not certain. CDR1 is MGHDK and CDR2 is SYGVNS in the germline V gene. Trimming took 3 bases from V and 2 from J, leaving 11 bases between them. There are 15 residues in the CDR3. This CDR3 is CASSEAGWGNQPQHF. CDR3 coding DNA: TGTGCCAGCAGTGAGGCGGGTTGGGGCAATCAGCCCCAGCATTTT.

This clone was seen once. The chain has TRBV5-1 and TRBJ2-1; possible D gene TRBD2, 6 bases. The ends were cut back, 0 bases at V and 4 bases at J, with 11 bases in the middle. The germline gives CDR1 SGHRS, CDR2 YFSETQ. The CDR3 extends over 15 amino acids. CDR3 nucleotide sequence: TGCGCCAGCAGCTTGGTGGTAGCGGTTTACAATGAGCAGTTCTTC. It translates to CASSLVVAVYNEQFF.

The rearrangement uses TRBV28 and TRBJ1-2, with D possibly matching TRBD1 (6 bases). The CDR3 extends over 12 amino acids. Germline V gives CDR1 MDHEN, CDR2 SYDVKM. Trimming removed 10 bases at V and 5 bases at J, with 14 bases between. CDR3 DNA sequence: TGTGCCACACAGATCGGGACATATGGCTACACCTTC. This sequence encodes CATQIGTYGYTF.

The chain couples TRBV11-2 to TRBJ1-1, with 7 bases matching TRBD1. The CDR3 is 18 amino acids. The germline CDR1 and CDR2 sequences are SGHAT and FQNNGV. V trimming: 5 bases; J trimming: 0 bases; junction bases outside the gene matches: 15. The CDR3 coding sequence is TGTGCCAGCAGCGCGCCGACAGGGCTTCTAGTAATGAACACTGAAGCTTTCTTT. Its translation is CASSAPTGLLVMNTEAFF.

V is TRBV25-1 and J is TRBJ2-5, with a possible D match to TRBD2 (5 bases). Looked up from germline, CDR1 is MGHDK and CDR2 is SYGVNS. The CDR3 consists of 11 residues. V lost 6 bases and J lost 4, with 6 bases in between. CDR3 coding DNA: TGTGCCAGCAGGGCGGGAGAGACCCAGTACTTC. As protein: CASRAGETQYF.

The sample holds a few counts of this clone. The chain couples TRBV19 to TRBJ2-5, with D maybe TRBD1 (7 bases). The CDR3 contains 14 residues. The germline V gene encodes CDR1 LNHDA and CDR2 SQIVND (reference sequence). Trimming stripped 5 bases from V and 5 bases from J, with 15 bases between. The chain's CDR3 is CASSHRDSGETQYF. The CDR3 DNA sequence: TGTGCCAGTAGTCATCGGGACAGCGGGGAGACCCAGTACTTC. Supplemented by reference TRBV19 and TRBJ2-5, the full variable domain reads DGGITQSPKYLFRKEGQNVTLSCEQNLNHDAMYWYRQDPGQGLRLIYYSQIVNDFQKGDIAEGYSVSREKKESFPLTVTSAQKNPTAFYLCASSHRDSGETQYFGPGTRLLVL.

V and J are TRBV4-2 and TRBJ2-5; TRBD2 might be the D (5 bases). The V and J ends lost 3 bases and 4 bases respectively, with 12 bases between them. Germline V lookup: CDR1 LGHNA, CDR2 YNFKEQ. This CDR3 has 14 residues. The CDR3 coding sequence is TGTGCCAGCAGCCACGGGGTTGAACGAGAGACCCAGTACTTC. Translation gives CASSHGVERETQYF.

The V call is TRBV11-3, the J call TRBJ2-3; no reliable D call. CDR1 and CDR2 from the germline V gene are SGHNT and YENEEA. The CDR3 length is 13 residues. The V end was cut by 5 bases, the J end by 6 bases, with 12 bases between. CDR3 region: CASSVRARDTQYF. As DNA, the CDR3 is TGTGCCAGCAGCGTACGCGCGAGGGATACGCAGTATTTT.